This T cell receptor beta chain is from a study of cytomegalovirus exposure and HLA in healthy donors. Findings of the study overall: In a later analysis, the majority of CMV-associated beta chains seemingly showed HLA restriction. Cytomegalovirus-associated TCR beta chains were listed, numbering some 180.

Donors were nominally healthy when sampled, though unrecorded immune exposures were likely. The PCR ran on 60 Vbeta and 13 Jbeta primers. TCRdb's copy holds only in-frame clones and misses some; the assay was immunoSEQ multiplex PCR. The sample holds about 110,000 clones, about 83% seen once. Worth noting for this clone: The antigen remains undetermined.

Sample: PBMCs. The clonotype was recovered from a man in his late teens or twenties in good health and CMV-seronegative.

The CDR3 is CAWSLTGVTEAFF. Here the CDR3 DNA reads TGTGCCTGGAGTCTCACCGGGGTCACTGAAGCTTTCTTT. The chain combines TRBV30 with TRBJ1-1; no definite D call. CDR3 length: 13 amino acids. Germline values: CDR1 GTSNPN, CDR2 SVGIG (reference sequence). V was trimmed by 2 bases and J by 4 bases, leaving 11 bases between them.